These 5 T cell receptor beta chains came from one sample sequenced in a study of T cell responses to AZD1222 COVID-19 vaccine. This table comes from immunoSEQ multiplex PCR, and its TCRdb copy is limited to in-frame clones, with some not included. The profile shows about 130,000 clones, nearly 95% of them singletons. This specimen was peripheral blood, taken on day 0 of AZD1222 vaccination. The receptors were sampled from an adult in good health.

The rearrangement links TRBV6-4 to TRBJ1-6; D gene uncertain. Germline V gene sequence: CDR1 MRHNA, CDR2 SNTAGT. The CDR3 runs to 12 residues. V was shortened by 3 bases and J by 12 bases, with 9 bases between the two germline ends. CDR3 loop: CASSEPRGPLHF. In nucleotides, the CDR3 is TGTGCCAGCAGTGAGCCACGAGGACCCCTCCACTTT.

This clone was seen just once. The V gene is TRBV7-2, the J gene TRBJ2-7, with D possibly being TRBD2 (5 bases). The CDR3 is 14 residues long. Trimming removed 5 bases at V and 4 bases at J, with 15 bases between. Germline loops: CDR1 SGHTA, CDR2 FQGNSA. CDR3 bases: TGTGCCAGCAGCCCCCTCGGGGTACAATACGAGCAGTACTTC. Encoded protein: CASSPLGVQYEQYF.

The V call is TRBV27, the J call TRBJ1-6; 7 nucleotides align to TRBD1. CDR3 length: 15 amino acids. Per germline, CDR1 MNHEY and CDR2 SMNVEV (reference sequence). J was trimmed by 11 bases and V by 3 bases; bases with no gene match: 10. The CDR3 DNA reads TGTGCCAGCAGTTTCTACCCCCCGGGACAGACACCCCTCCACTTT. It is translated as CASSFYPPGQTPLHF.

This chain connects TRBV10-3 to TRBJ2-1; 8 bases match TRBD2. The CDR3 is made up of 17 amino acids. The trim removed 4 bases at V and 4 bases at J, leaving 12 bases unmatched. Germline V gene lookup returns CDR1 ENHRY and CDR2 SYGVKD. CDR3 loop: CAISVSSLADLYNEQFF. The DNA for the CDR3 is TGTGCCATCAGTGTATCCTCACTAGCGGACCTTTACAATGAGCAGTTCTTC.

The rearrangement uses TRBV4-2 and TRBJ1-1; D remains ambiguous. Germline-derived CDR1 and CDR2 are LGHNA and YNFKEQ. The CDR3 extends over 14 amino acids. Trimming cost V 0 bases and J 2 bases, with 7 bases left between them. CDR3 nucleotides: TGTGCCAGCAGCCAAGACAACAGAAACACTGAAGCTTTCTTT. It encodes CASSQDNRNTEAFF.